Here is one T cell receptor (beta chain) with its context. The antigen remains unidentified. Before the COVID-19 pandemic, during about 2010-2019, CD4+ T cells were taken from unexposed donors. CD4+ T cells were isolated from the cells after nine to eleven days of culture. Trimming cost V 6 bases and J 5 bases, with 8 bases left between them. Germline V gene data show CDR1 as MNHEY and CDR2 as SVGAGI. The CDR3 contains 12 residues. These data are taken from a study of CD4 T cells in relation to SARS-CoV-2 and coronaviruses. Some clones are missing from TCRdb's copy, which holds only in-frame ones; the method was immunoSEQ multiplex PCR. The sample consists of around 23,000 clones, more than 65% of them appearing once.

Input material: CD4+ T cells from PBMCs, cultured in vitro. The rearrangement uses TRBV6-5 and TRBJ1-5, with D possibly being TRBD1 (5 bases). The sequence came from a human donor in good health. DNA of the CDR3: TGTGCCAGCAGGTGGGGGGATCAGCCCCAGCATTTT. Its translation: CASRWGDQPQHF.